Listed here are 31 T cell receptor beta chains from one sample, sequenced in a study of T cells after somatic rescue of genetic block. The repertoire was sequenced with immunoSEQ multiplex PCR; TCRdb's copy has only in-frame clones and lacks some. The sample includes some 15,000 clones, 71% seen only once; the top ten take around 30%. Specimen: peripheral blood mononuclear cells (PBMCs). The receptor set was obtained from a man aged 18 to 30.

This chain links TRBV27 with TRBJ2-7; TRBD2 aligns across 9 bases. The CDR3 contains 16 residues. The V segment lost 4 bases and the J segment 3 bases; nucleotides outside the gene matches: 10. Germline V lookup: CDR1 MNHEY, CDR2 SMNVEV (reference sequence). The CDR3: CASSSLAGSRFYEQYF. CDR3 nucleotide sequence: TGTGCCAGCAGTTCGCTAGCGGGATCTAGATTCTACGAGCAGTACTTC.

The V call is TRBV28, the J call TRBJ2-1; 7 bases are a match to TRBD2. CDR1 MDHEN and CDR2 SYDVKM come from the germline V gene. V shed 4 bases, J shed 3 bases, and the junction held 9 bases outside the gene matches. The CDR3 is made up of 16 amino acids. The CDR3 region is CASSSPSGGFYNEQFF. In nucleotides, the CDR3 is TGTGCCAGCAGTTCTCCTAGCGGAGGGTTCTACAATGAGCAGTTCTTC.

The J gene is TRBJ2-3, the V gene TRBV27, with 9 bases fitting TRBD2. Germline assignment: CDR1 MNHEY and CDR2 SMNVEV (reference sequence). With V trimmed by 4 bases and J by 7 bases, 15 bases remained unmatched. The CDR3 is 17 amino acids. CDR3 nucleotide sequence: TGTGCCAGCAGTTACAATAGCGGGAGCCGAGTTGGGAATACGCAGTATTTT. Amino acids: CASSYNSGSRVGNTQYF.

The rearrangement uses TRBV5-1 and TRBJ2-3; 7 positions match TRBD1. Germline-derived CDR1 and CDR2 are SGHRS and YFSETQ. With 3 bases clipped from V and 6 bases from J, the junction kept 4 bases outside the gene matches. The CDR3 has 13 amino acids. CDR3 sequence (DNA): TGCGCCAGCAGCTCAACAGGGGCGGATACGCAGTATTTT. Amino acid sequence: CASSSTGADTQYF.

The rearrangement joins TRBV9 to TRBJ2-2; weak D call: TRBD2 (6 bases). The CDR3 runs to 16 residues. Trimming left V 2 bases short and J 1 base short, with 12 bases between. The germline V gene has CDR1 SGDLS and CDR2 YYNGEE. In DNA form, the CDR3 reads TGTGCCAGCAGCGTCCACGCGGGACTGAACACCGGGGAGCTGTTTTTT. Amino acid sequence: CASSVHAGLNTGELFF. Variable domain in full (rest from reference TRBV9 and TRBJ2-2): DSGVTQTPKHLITATGQRVTLRCSPRSGDLSVYWYQQSLDQGLQFLIQYYNGEERAKGNILERFSAQQFPDLHSELNLSSLELGDSALYFCASSVHAGLNTGELFFGEGSRLTVL.

The chain couples TRBV5-1 to TRBJ1-1; no firm D call. Trimming removed 5 bases from V and 10 bases from J, with 15 bases in between. The CDR3 is made up of 12 amino acids. The germline V gene has CDR1 SGHRS and CDR2 YFSETQ. The CDR3 region is CASRAKEGSAFF. The DNA of the CDR3 is TGCGCCAGCAGGGCAAAGGAAGGTTCAGCTTTCTTT.

The CDR3 here is CASSPPDYNEQFF. Here the CDR3 DNA reads TGTGCCAGCAGCCCCCCGGACTACAATGAGCAGTTCTTC. V is TRBV9 and J is TRBJ2-1; D gene ambiguous. Germline CDR1 reads SGDLS; CDR2 reads YYNGEE. The ends were cut back, 4 bases at V and 3 bases at J, with 8 bases in the middle. CDR3 size: 13 residues.

V is TRBV27 and J is TRBJ2-5; a weak D match, TRBD2 (7 bases). The CDR3 consists of 16 residues. Looked up from germline, CDR1 is MNHEY and CDR2 is SMNVEV (reference sequence). Trimming stripped 2 bases from V and 0 bases from J, with 13 bases between. The CDR3 nucleotides are TGTGCCAGCAGTTTAGGTACAGGGAGGGACCAAGAGACCCAGTACTTC. Residues: CASSLGTGRDQETQYF.

The chain is built from TRBV6-1 and TRBJ2-7; D could derive from TRBD1 or TRBD2 (5 bases each). This CDR3 region has 14 residues. Germline V lookup: CDR1 MNHNS, CDR2 SASEGT. V lost 6 bases to trimming and J lost 9 bases, with 21 bases between them. The CDR3 DNA is TGTGCCAGCAGGGGGGAGAGAAGGTTATTGGGGCAGTACTTC. Protein product: CASRGERRLLGQYF.

Comments on this clone: Other DNA variants within this sample encode the same CDR3. The gene calls are TRBV29-1 and TRBJ2-3, with D unclear. The CDR3 extends over 15 amino acids. CDR1 is SQVTM and CDR2 is ANQGSEA in the germline V gene. V dropped 4 bases and J dropped 2 bases, with 16 bases sitting between them. The CDR3 reads CSVVGNRANTDTQYF. The CDR3 nucleotides are TGCAGCGTTGTAGGGAATAGGGCAAACACAGATACGCAGTATTTT.

The chain uses TRBV2 and TRBJ2-6; no firm D call. Deletions cut 6 bases from V and 0 bases from J, with 12 bases between. The V gene's germline CDR1 is SNHLY and CDR2 FYNNEI. The CDR3 has 16 residues. Here the CDR3 DNA reads TGTGCCAGCAGAGCCGTCTTCCTCTCTGGGGCCAACGTCCTGACTTTC. This translates into CASRAVFLSGANVLTF.

The table lists this clone with a few counts. The chain recombines TRBV30 with TRBJ1-1; the D gene is possibly TRBD1 (5 bases). The CDR3 is 13 amino acids. Germline CDR1 and CDR2: GTSNPN and SVGIG (reference sequence). Between the trimmed V and J ends, which lost 2 bases and 1 base, there was a span of 8 bases. The CDR3 DNA follows: TGTGCCTGGAGTTGGCAGGGGAACACTGAAGCTTTCTTT. Encoded protein: CAWSWQGNTEAFF.

This clone showed up just once. The chain links TRBV9 to TRBJ2-1; 7 bases fit TRBD1. Germline lookup yields CDR1 SGDLS and CDR2 YYNGEE. J was trimmed by 4 bases and V by 7 bases; bases with no gene match: 11. The length of the CDR3 is 15 residues. The CDR3 DNA reads TGTGCCAGCTCATCGACAGGGCGGTTGTACAATGAGCAGTTCTTC. Its translation: CASSSTGRLYNEQFF.

The chain joins TRBV5-1 to TRBJ2-3; 11 bases align to TRBD2. Germline V gives CDR1 SGHRS, CDR2 YFSETQ. The CDR3 spans 17 residues. Losses at the gene ends were 3 bases for V and 3 bases for J; bases not matched to a gene: 9. Written as DNA, the CDR3 is TGCGCCAGCAGCTGGAGGTCTAGCGGGGGGCCAACAGATACGCAGTATTTT. It yields the protein CASSWRSSGGPTDTQYF.

This chain links TRBV5-5 with TRBJ2-7; D gene ambiguous. Germline V lookup: CDR1 SGHKS, CDR2 YYEKEE (reference sequence). V gave up 0 bases and J gave up 0 bases, with 7 bases separating them. This CDR3 region has 14 residues. The CDR3 reads CASSLAASSYEQYF. The CDR3 DNA is TGTGCCAGCAGCTTGGCAGCCTCCTCCTACGAGCAGTACTTC.

The J gene is TRBJ2-7, the V gene TRBV6-5, with D possibly being TRBD2 (5 bases). Between the trimmed V and J ends, which lost 10 bases and 6 bases, there was a span of 16 bases. CDR1 is MNHEY and CDR2 is SVGAGI in the germline V gene. This CDR3 has 12 residues. CDR3 bases: TGTGCCACCCTCCGGACCAGCGGCGAGCAGTACTTC. Its protein product is CATLRTSGEQYF.

J is TRBJ2-2 and V is TRBV11-2; 11 bases are a match to TRBD2. V dropped 5 bases and J dropped 1; count of bases not matched to a gene: 0. Germline-derived CDR1 and CDR2 are SGHAT and FQNNGV. This CDR3 spans 15 amino acids. The CDR3 reads CASSGLAGNTGELFF. CDR3 nucleotide sequence: TGTGCCAGCAGCGGACTAGCGGGGAACACCGGGGAGCTGTTTTTT.

This clone was counted only a few times. CDR3 bases: TGTGCCAGCAGCTTAGACGGGGGCGCTTACAATGAGCAGTTCTTC. Protein: CASSLDGGAYNEQFF. The genes are TRBV5-5 and TRBJ2-1; TRBD1 or TRBD2 may be the D gene (6 bases each). The V end lost 2 bases, the J end lost 4 bases, and 13 bases lay between the germline ends. Looked up from germline, CDR1 is SGHKS and CDR2 is YYEKEE (reference sequence). The CDR3 covers 15 residues.

The chain combines TRBV2 with TRBJ1-3; TRBD1 might be the D (6 bases). Trimming removed 0 bases at V and 4 bases at J, with 13 bases between. Germline CDR1 reads SNHLY; CDR2 reads FYNNEI. The CDR3 loop spans 16 amino acids. For the CDR3, the DNA is TGTGCCAGCAGTGAAGCAAGACAGGCAGGAGGAAACACCATATATTTT. Translated, it gives CASSEARQAGGNTIYF.

The V gene is TRBV16, the J gene TRBJ2-3, with 8 bases identical to TRBD1. Germline V gives CDR1 KGHSY, CDR2 FQNENV. J lost 2 bases, V lost 4 bases, and 8 bases had no gene match. The CDR3 loop spans 16 amino acids. The CDR3: CASSLTRTGITDTQYF. For the CDR3, the DNA is TGTGCCAGCAGCCTCACGAGGACAGGGATCACAGATACGCAGTATTTT.

The chain recombines TRBV27 with TRBJ2-5; D not certain. V lost 5 bases and J 5 bases, leaving 15 bases between the germline ends. This CDR3 spans 14 amino acids. Per the germline V gene, CDR1 is MNHEY and CDR2 is SMNVEV (reference sequence). DNA of the CDR3: TGTGCCAGCAGTCCCACCAATTCTTACGAGACCCAGTACTTC. Translating it yields CASSPTNSYETQYF.

This clone is medium-sized by share. The chain combines TRBV7-9 with TRBJ2-6; D may match TRBD1 or TRBD2 (5 bases each). The CDR3 is 19 residues long. Germline loops: CDR1 SEHNR, CDR2 FQNEAQ (reference sequence). Trimming cost V 4 bases and J 4 bases, with 23 bases left between them. This CDR3 reads CASSSSVRGVNKGANVLTF. CDR3 in DNA: TGTGCCAGCAGCTCATCCGTACGAGGGGTTAACAAGGGGGCCAACGTCCTGACTTTC.

This clone came up once. The CDR3 nucleotides read TGTGCCTGGAAGGGGGGGTCTAGCACAGATACGCAGTATTTT. Translated, it gives CAWKGGSSTDTQYF. V and J are TRBV30 and TRBJ2-3, with a possible D match to TRBD2 (7 bases). CDR3 length: 14 residues. CDR1 and CDR2 (germline): GTSNPN, SVGIG (reference sequence). V lost 4 bases to trimming and J lost 0 bases, with 11 bases between them.

The chain carries TRBV28 and TRBJ1-1, with 9 bases fitting TRBD1. The CDR3 loop spans 14 amino acids. CDR1 and CDR2 from the germline V gene are MDHEN and SYDVKM. The J segment lost 7 bases and the V segment lost 6 bases, leaving 9 bases of the junction unmatched. CDR3 coding DNA: TGTGCCAGCAGCCTTCGGACAGGGGTAAGTGAAGCTTTCTTT. Translation: CASSLRTGVSEAFF.

The chain carries TRBV13 and TRBJ1-2, with D perhaps TRBD1 (6 bases). The CDR3 spans 13 residues. Germline CDR1 reads PRHDT; CDR2 reads FYEKMQ (reference sequence). V gave up 5 bases and J gave up 4 bases, with 11 bases separating them. The CDR3 nucleotides are TGTGCCAGCAGCCCCCGGGACACCTATGGCTACACCTTC. Translating gives CASSPRDTYGYTF.

This sequence joins TRBV30 and TRBJ1-4, with TRBD1 matching over 9 bases. Germline CDR1 GTSNPN, CDR2 SVGIG (reference sequence). Germline trimming cut 0 bases from V and 2 bases from J; bases unmatched to any gene: 4. The CDR3 runs 16 residues. Written as DNA, the CDR3 is TGTGCCTGGAGTGTTTGGACAGGGGCGACTAATGAAAAACTGTTTTTT. It translates to CAWSVWTGATNEKLFF. Together with reference TRBV30 and TRBJ1-4, the CDR3 gives the full variable domain: SQTIHQWPATLVQPVGSPLSLECTVEGTSNPNLYWYRQAAGRGLQLLFYSVGIGQISSEVPQNLSASRPQDRQFILSSKKLLLSDSGFYLCAWSVWTGATNEKLFFGSGTQLSVL.

The chain uses TRBV5-1 and TRBJ1-2, with TRBD1 identical over 10 bases. The CDR3 consists of 14 residues. Germline-derived CDR1 and CDR2 are SGHRS and YFSETQ. Losses at the gene ends were 3 bases for V and 8 bases for J; bases not matched to a gene: 7. CDR3 in DNA: TGCGCCAGCAGCTCCGACAGGGGGCGAAGGGGCTACACCTTC. This sequence encodes CASSSDRGRRGYTF.

V is TRBV6-5 and J is TRBJ1-2; D unresolved. This CDR3 has 16 residues. Trimming removed 2 bases from V and 2 bases from J, with 15 bases in between. CDR1 MNHEY and CDR2 SVGAGI come from the germline V gene. In DNA, the CDR3 is TGTGCCAGCAGTTACGCGGGGAACAGCCAGAACTATGGCTACACCTTC. Protein sequence: CASSYAGNSQNYGYTF.

The J gene is TRBJ2-5, the V gene TRBV6-5; 7 positions match TRBD2. This CDR3 is built from 14 residues. The J segment lost 11 bases and the V segment lost 0 bases, leaving 9 bases of the junction unmatched. Germline V gene data show CDR1 as MNHEY and CDR2 as SVGAGI. CDR3 coding DNA: TGTGCCAGCAGTTACTCGGGCAGGGCGGGGGAGCAGTACTTC. This sequence encodes CASSYSGRAGEQYF.

The V call is TRBV5-1, the J call TRBJ2-1, with D tentatively TRBD2 (5 bases). Trimming pared 3 bases from V and 6 bases from J, leaving 16 bases between. Germline CDR1 reads SGHRS; CDR2 reads YFSETQ. This CDR3 region has 15 residues. Here the CDR3 DNA reads TGCGCCAGCAGCTCCTTTGGGAGTAATGCCAATGAGCAGTTCTTC. Residues: CASSSFGSNANEQFF.

This chain uses TRBV6-5 with TRBJ2-3, with D uncertain. Germline-derived CDR1 and CDR2 are MNHEY and SVGAGI. Trimming removed 4 bases at V and 8 bases at J, with 10 bases between. This CDR3 comprises 12 residues. The CDR3 DNA reads as TGTGCCAGCAGTTCCTCGCCGACTACGCAGTATTTT. This translates into CASSSSPTTQYF.